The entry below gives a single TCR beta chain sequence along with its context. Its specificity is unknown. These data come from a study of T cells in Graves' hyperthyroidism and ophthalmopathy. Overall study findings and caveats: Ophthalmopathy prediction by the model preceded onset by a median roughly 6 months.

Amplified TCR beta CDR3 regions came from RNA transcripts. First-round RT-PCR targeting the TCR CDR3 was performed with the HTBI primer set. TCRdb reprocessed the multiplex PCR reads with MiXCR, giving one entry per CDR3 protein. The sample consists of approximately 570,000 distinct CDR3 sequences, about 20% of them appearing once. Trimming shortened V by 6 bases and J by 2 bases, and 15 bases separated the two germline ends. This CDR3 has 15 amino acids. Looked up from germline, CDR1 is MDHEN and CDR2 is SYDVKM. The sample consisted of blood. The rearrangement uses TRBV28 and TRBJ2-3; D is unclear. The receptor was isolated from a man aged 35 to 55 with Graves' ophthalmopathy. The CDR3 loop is CASRPNRAFTDTQYF. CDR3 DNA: TGTGCCAGCAGACCAAACAGAGCCTTCACAGATACGCAGTATTTT.